This TCR beta chain is from a study of T cells in Graves' hyperthyroidism and ophthalmopathy. Overall study findings and caveats: Researchers report that a 13 V-J model separated ophthalmopathy from stable hyperthyroidism.

Researchers took RNA transcripts and amplified the TCR beta CDR3 regions from them. The primer set for the first-round RT-PCR of the TCR CDR3 was HTBI. Via MiXCR, TCRdb re-called the multiplex PCR reads, giving one row per CDR3 protein. In the table there are approximately 380,000 distinct CDR3 sequences, about 20% of which are singletons. This clonotype appeared many times. Its antigen is unidentified. With 8 bases removed from V and 6 bases from J, the gap between germline ends came to 16 bases. The CDR3 length is 13 residues. A lack of ophthalmopathy progression within 18 months defined stable Graves' hyperthyroidism. Each patient was aged 18 to 65 and had newly diagnosed hyperthyroidism of under 2 months' duration.

V gene TRBV12-3 or TRBV12-4 combines with J gene TRBJ1-2; no definite D call. Sequenced material: blood. This TCR came from a young woman with Graves' hyperthyroidism. The CDR3, as DNA: TGTGCCAGCCCTGGGAGGGAAAGGAATGGCTACACCTTC. It translates to CASPGRERNGYTF.